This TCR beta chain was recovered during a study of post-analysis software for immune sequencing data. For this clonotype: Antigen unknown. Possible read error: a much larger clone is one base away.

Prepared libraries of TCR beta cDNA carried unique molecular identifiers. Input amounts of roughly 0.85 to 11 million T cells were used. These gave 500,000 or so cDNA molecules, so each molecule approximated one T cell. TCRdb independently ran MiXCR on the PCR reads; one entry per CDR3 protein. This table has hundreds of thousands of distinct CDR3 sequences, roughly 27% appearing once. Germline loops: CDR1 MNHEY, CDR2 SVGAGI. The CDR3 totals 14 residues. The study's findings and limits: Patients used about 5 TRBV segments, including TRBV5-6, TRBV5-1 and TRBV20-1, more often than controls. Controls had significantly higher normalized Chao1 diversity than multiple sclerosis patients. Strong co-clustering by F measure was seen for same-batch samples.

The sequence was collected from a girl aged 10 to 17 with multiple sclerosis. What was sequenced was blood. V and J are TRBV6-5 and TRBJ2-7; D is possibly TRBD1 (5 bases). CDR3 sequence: CTSSYRQGSYEQYF. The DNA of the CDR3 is TGTACCAGCAGTTACCGGCAGGGCTCCTACGAGCAGTACTTC.